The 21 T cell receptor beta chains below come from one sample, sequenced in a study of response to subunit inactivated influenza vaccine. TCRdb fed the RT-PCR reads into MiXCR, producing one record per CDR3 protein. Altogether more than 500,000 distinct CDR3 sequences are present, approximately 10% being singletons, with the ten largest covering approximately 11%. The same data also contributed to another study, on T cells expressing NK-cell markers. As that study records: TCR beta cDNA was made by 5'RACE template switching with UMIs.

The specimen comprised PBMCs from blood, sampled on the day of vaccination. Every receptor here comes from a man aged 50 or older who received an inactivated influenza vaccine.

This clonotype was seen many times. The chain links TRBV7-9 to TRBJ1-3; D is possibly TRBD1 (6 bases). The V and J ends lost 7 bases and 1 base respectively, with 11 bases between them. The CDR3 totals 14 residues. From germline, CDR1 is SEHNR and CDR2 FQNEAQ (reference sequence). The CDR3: CASTTTGSGNTIYF. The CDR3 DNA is TGTGCCAGCACCACTACAGGGTCTGGAAACACCATATATTTT.

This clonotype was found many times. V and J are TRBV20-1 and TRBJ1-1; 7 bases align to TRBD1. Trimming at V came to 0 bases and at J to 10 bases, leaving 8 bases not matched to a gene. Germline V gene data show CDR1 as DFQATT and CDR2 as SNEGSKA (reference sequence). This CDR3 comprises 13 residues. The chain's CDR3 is CSARDPQGDGAFF. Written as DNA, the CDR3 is TGCAGTGCTAGAGATCCGCAGGGGGATGGAGCTTTCTTT.

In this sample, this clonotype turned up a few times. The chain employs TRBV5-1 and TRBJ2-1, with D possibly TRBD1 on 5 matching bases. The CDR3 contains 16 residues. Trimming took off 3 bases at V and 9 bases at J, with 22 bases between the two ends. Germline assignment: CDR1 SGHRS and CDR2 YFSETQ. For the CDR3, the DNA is TGCGCCAGCAGCTCGGCCCCAGGGTCACGAAGCGCTGAGCAGTTCTTC. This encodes CASSSAPGSRSAEQFF.

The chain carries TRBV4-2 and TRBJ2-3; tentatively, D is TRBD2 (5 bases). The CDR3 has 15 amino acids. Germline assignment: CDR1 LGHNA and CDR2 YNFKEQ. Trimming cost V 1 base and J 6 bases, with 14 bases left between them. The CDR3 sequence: CASSQGRTEADTQYF. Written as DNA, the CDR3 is TGTGCCAGCAGCCAAGGTCGGACTGAGGCCGATACGCAGTATTTT.

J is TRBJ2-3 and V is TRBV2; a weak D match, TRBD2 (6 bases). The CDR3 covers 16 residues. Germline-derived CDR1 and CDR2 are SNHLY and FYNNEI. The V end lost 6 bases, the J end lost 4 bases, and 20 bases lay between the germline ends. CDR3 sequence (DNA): TGTGCCAGCAGAGCGACTAGTCCCCTCAGCGCAGATACGCAGTATTTT. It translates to CASRATSPLSADTQYF.

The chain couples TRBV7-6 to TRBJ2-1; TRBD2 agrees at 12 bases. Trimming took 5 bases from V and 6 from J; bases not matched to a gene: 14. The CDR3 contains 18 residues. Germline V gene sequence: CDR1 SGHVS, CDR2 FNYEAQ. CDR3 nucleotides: TGTGCCAGCAGCGCATCCGGGACTAGCGGGTTCCGATCCAATGAGCAGTTCTTC. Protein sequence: CASSASGTSGFRSNEQFF.

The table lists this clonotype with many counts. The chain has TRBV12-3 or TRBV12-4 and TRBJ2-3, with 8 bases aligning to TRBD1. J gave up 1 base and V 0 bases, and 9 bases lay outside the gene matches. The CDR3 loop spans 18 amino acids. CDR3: CASSLAEVTGVGTDTQYF. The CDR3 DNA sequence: TGTGCCAGCAGTTTAGCAGAGGTGACAGGGGTGGGCACAGATACGCAGTATTTT.

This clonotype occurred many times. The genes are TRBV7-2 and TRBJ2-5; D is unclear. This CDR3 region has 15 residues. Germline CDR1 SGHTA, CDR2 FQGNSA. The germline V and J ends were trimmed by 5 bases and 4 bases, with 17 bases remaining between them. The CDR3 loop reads CASSDPGGEGETQYF. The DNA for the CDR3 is TGTGCCAGCAGCGATCCCGGTGGTGAAGGAGAGACCCAGTACTTC.

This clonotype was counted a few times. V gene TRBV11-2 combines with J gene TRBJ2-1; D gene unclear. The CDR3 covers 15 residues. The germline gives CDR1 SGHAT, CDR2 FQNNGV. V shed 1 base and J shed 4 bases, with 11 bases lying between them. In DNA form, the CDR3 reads TGTGCCAGCAGCTTAGCAGAGGCCAGTTACAATGAGCAGTTCTTC. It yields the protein CASSLAEASYNEQFF.

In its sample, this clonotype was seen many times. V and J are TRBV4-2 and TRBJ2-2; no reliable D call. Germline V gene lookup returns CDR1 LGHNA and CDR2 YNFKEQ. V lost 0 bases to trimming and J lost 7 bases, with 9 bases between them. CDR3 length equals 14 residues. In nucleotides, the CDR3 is TGTGCCAGCAGCCAAGAGGTTCTTTTCGGGGAGCTGTTTTTT. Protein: CASSQEVLFGELFF.

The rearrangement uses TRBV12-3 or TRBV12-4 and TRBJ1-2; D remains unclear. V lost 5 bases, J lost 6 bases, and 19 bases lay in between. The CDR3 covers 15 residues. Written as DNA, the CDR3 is TGTGCCAGCAGTCCAAAGGCCGGACTGGTTGATGGCTACACCTTC. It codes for CASSPKAGLVDGYTF.

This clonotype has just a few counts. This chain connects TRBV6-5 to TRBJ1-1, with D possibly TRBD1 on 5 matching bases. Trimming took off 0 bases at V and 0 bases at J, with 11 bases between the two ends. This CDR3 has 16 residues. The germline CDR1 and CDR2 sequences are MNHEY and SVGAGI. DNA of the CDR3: TGTGCCAGCAGTTACTCTGCAGGGCCCATGAACACTGAAGCTTTCTTT. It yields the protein CASSYSAGPMNTEAFF.

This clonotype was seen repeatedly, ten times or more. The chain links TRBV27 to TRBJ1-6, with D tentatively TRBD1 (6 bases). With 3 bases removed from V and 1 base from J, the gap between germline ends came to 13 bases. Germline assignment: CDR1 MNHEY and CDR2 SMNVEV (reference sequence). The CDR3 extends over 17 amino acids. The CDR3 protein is CASSLGYRESYNSPLHF. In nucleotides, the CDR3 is TGTGCCAGCAGTTTGGGGTACAGGGAGTCCTATAATTCACCCCTCCACTTT.

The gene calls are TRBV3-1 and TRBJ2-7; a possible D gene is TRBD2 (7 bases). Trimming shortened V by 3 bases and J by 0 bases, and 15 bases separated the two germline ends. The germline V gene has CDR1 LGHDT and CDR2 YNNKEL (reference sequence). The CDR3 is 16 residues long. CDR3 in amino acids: CASSQGGLAFSYEQYF. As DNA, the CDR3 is TGTGCCAGCAGCCAGGGGGGGCTAGCGTTCTCCTACGAGCAGTACTTC.

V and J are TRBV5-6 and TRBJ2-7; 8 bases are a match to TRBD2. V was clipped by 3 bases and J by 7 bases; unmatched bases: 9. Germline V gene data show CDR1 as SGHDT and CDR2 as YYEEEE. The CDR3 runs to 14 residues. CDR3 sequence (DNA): TGTGCCAGCAGCTGGCCCGGGACTAGAAATGAGCAGTACTTC. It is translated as CASSWPGTRNEQYF.

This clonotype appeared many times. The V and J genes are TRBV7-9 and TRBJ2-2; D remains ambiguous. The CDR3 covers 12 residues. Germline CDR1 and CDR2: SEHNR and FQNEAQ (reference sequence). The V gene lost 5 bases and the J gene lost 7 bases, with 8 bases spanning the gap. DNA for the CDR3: TGTGCCAGCAGCAGTGGCATCGGGGAGCTGTTTTTT. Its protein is CASSSGIGELFF.

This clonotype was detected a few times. The DNA of the CDR3 is TGTGCCAGCAGTTACTCGACAGTCGGACAGGGCCTCAATGAGCAGTTCTTC. This translates into CASSYSTVGQGLNEQFF. This chain joins TRBV6-2 or TRBV6-3 and TRBJ2-1; 8 nucleotides align to TRBD1. J gave up 6 bases and V 0 bases, and 10 bases lay outside the gene matches. Germline V gives CDR1 MNHEY, CDR2 SVGEGT. This CDR3 spans 17 amino acids.

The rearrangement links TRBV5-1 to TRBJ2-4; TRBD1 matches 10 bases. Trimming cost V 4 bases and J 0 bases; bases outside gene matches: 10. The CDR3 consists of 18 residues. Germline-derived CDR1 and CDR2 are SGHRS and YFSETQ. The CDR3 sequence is CASSPGTGEHLAKNIQYF. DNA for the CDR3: TGCGCCAGCAGCCCCGGGACAGGGGAACACCTAGCCAAAAACATTCAGTACTTC.

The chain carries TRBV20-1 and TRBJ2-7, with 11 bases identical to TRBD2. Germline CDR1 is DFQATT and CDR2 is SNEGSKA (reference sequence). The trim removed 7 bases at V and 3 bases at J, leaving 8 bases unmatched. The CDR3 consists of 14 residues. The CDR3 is CSVSLAGVYYEQYF. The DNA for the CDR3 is TGCAGTGTCTCACTAGCGGGGGTTTACTACGAGCAGTACTTC.

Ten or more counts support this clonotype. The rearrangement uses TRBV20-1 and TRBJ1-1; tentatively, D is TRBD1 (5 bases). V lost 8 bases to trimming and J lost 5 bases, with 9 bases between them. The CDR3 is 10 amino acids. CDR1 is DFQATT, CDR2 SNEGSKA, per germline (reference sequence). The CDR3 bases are TGCAGTCTACGGGGGACTGAAGCTTTCTTT. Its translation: CSLRGTEAFF.

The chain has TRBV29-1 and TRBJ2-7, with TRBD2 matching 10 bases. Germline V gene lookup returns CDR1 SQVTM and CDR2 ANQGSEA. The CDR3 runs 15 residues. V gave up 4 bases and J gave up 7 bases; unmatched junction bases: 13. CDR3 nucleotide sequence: TGCAGCGTTGGGTTCACTAGCGGGACGTCGGGGGAGCAGTACTTC. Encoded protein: CSVGFTSGTSGEQYF.